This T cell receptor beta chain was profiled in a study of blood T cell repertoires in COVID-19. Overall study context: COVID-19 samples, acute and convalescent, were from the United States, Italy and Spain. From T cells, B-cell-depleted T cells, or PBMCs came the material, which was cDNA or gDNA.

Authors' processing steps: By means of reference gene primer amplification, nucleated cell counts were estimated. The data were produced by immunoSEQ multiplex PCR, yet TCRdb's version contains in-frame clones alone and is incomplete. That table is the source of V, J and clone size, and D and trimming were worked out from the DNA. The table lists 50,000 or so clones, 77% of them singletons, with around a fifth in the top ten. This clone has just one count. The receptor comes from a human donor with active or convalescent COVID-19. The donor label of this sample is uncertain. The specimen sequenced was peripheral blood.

The CDR3 protein is CASSPTGVAQYF. CDR3 sequence (DNA): TGCGCCAGCAGTCCAACAGGGGTCGCGCAGTATTTT. The chain couples TRBV10-1 to TRBJ2-3, with TRBD1 identical over 7 bases. In germline, CDR1 is WNHNN, CDR2 SYGVQD (reference sequence). Germline trimming cut 5 bases from V and 10 bases from J; bases unmatched to any gene: 6. CDR3 length equals 12 residues.